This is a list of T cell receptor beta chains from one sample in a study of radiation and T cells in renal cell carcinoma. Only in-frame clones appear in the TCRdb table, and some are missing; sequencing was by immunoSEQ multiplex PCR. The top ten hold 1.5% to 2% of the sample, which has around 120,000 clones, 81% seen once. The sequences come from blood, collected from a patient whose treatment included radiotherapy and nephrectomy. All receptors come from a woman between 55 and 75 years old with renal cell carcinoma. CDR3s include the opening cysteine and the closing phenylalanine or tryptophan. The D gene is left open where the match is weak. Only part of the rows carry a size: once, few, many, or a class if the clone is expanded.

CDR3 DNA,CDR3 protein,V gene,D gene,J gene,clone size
TGTGCCAGCAGTTACCGGAGGGACAGGGGGAACACTGAAGCTTTCTTT,CASSYRRDRGNTEAFF,TRBV6-5,TRBD1,TRBJ1-1,NA
TGTGCCAGTAGTCACCCCAGGGGTTCGCAGTATTTT,CASSHPRGSQYF,TRBV19,NA,TRBJ2-3,NA
TGTGCCAGCAGCCTCAGGGGGACTGAAGCTTTCTTT,CASSLRGTEAFF,TRBV28,TRBD1,TRBJ1-1,NA
TGCAGCGTTGAAGTTTGGGGGGGTACCGGGGAGCTGTTTTTT,CSVEVWGGTGELFF,TRBV29-1,TRBD2,TRBJ2-2,few
TGTGCCAGCAGACAGGGGCAAAGGAATGAAAAACTGTTTTTT,CASRQGQRNEKLFF,TRBV2,TRBD1,TRBJ1-4,NA
TGTGCCGGAAGCTACAGGGGGTTAAACATTCAGTACTTC,CAGSYRGLNIQYF,TRBV2,TRBD1,TRBJ2-4,NA
TGTGCCAGTAGAAATACCGGGACTCAGCCCCAGCATTTT,CASRNTGTQPQHF,TRBV19,NA,TRBJ1-5,NA
TGTGCCACCCGGTTAGAGGGTACTAGAAACGCTGAAGCTTTCTTT,CATRLEGTRNAEAFF,TRBV10-3,NA,TRBJ1-1,NA
TGTGCCAGCAGTGACGGGGCAGGAACGAAAACCGCTCGACTAACTTATGGCTACACCTTC,CASSDGAGTKTARLTYGYTF,TRBV2,NA,TRBJ1-2,NA
TGCGCCAGCAGCTTGGAGGGGCCGGTTAATTCACCCCTCCACTTT,CASSLEGPVNSPLHF,TRBV5-1,NA,TRBJ1-6,NA
TGTGCCAGCAGTCCGGGGATCACAGATACGCAGTATTTT,CASSPGITDTQYF,TRBV28,NA,TRBJ2-3,NA
TGTGCCAGCAGCTCTGGACAGGCTGAAGTCGATGAGCAGTTCTTC,CASSSGQAEVDEQFF,TRBV7-3,TRBD1,TRBJ2-1,NA
TGCGCCAGCAGCCACAGGATAGACTACGAGCAGTACTTC,CASSHRIDYEQYF,TRBV4-1,NA,TRBJ2-7,NA
TGTGCCTGGAGTGCAGACAGGGGAACTAGCAATCAGCCCCAGCATTTT,CAWSADRGTSNQPQHF,TRBV30,TRBD1,TRBJ1-5,NA
TGTGCCAGCAGTGTCGGACAGGGGTTCCCTGGGTACACCTTC,CASSVGQGFPGYTF,TRBV6-5,TRBD1,TRBJ1-2,NA
TGCAGCGTCATGGGGTTTGCGGAAAAACTGTTTTTT,CSVMGFAEKLFF,TRBV29-1,NA,TRBJ1-4,NA
TGTGCCAGCAGTGAAGTACGCGGGCAGCCCCAGCATTTT,CASSEVRGQPQHF,TRBV6-1,NA,TRBJ1-5,NA
TGTGCCAGCAGCCGCGGCGGGTCCGACTACACCTTC,CASSRGGSDYTF,TRBV7-3,NA,TRBJ1-2,NA
TGTGCCACCCGGAGGGGAGACAGTAGCAACCAGCCCCAGCATTTT,CATRRGDSSNQPQHF,TRBV28,NA,TRBJ1-5,NA
TGTGCCAGCAAGCTGTCCGGGGGTGGGGGCGAGCAGTACTTC,CASKLSGGGGEQYF,TRBV6-5,NA,TRBJ2-7,once
TGTGCCACCAGCAGAAGTAGGGAGACTAGCGGGACAGATACGCAGTATTTT,CATSRSRETSGTDTQYF,TRBV15,TRBD2,TRBJ2-3,NA
TGTGCCAGCAGGTGGGTTGCCAGGGAGGTCTACGAGCAGTACTTC,CASRWVAREVYEQYF,TRBV28,NA,TRBJ2-7,NA
TGTGCCAGTAGTATAAGCATCTCTTTCGCAGCACCTAAGCAGTTCTTC,CASSISISFAAPKQFF,TRBV19,NA,TRBJ2-1,NA
TGTGCCAGCAGCCGAGGGCCTGGGGATACGCAGTATTTT,CASSRGPGDTQYF,TRBV14,NA,TRBJ2-3,NA
TGTGCCAGCTCACCAGCCCTAACAGCGGGGGGGCCGAGGGGGCAGTATTTT,CASSPALTAGGPRGQYF,TRBV18,TRBD2,TRBJ2-3,NA
TGTGCCACCTCAAGCGGTCCCTACGAGCAGTACTTC,CATSSGPYEQYF,TRBV28,NA,TRBJ2-7,NA
TGTGCCAGCAGCTTAGGGACAGGTTCCAACGAGCAGTACTTC,CASSLGTGSNEQYF,TRBV11-3,TRBD1,TRBJ2-7,NA
TGTGCCAGCAGCTTAGATGGGGCAACTAATGAAAAACTGTTTTTT,CASSLDGATNEKLFF,TRBV7-6,NA,TRBJ1-4,NA
TGCGCCAGCAGGGGGGATCTCAACGAGCAGTACTTC,CASRGDLNEQYF,TRBV10-2,NA,TRBJ2-7,NA
TGTGCCAGCACGGCTAGCGGGGGGGTCACCGGGGAGCTGTTTTTT,CASTASGGVTGELFF,TRBV6-1,TRBD2,TRBJ2-2,NA
TGTGCCACCAGCAGATCGGGACAGGGTTCGGGCGAGCAGTACTTC,CATSRSGQGSGEQYF,TRBV15,TRBD1,TRBJ2-7,NA
TGTGCCAGCAGGGGGGACAGCTCCCGTGGCTACACCTTC,CASRGDSSRGYTF,TRBV28,TRBD1,TRBJ1-2,NA
TGTGCCAGCAGCCCCCTAGCGGGGGGATCTATAGGGACCCAGTACTTC,CASSPLAGGSIGTQYF,TRBV7-3,TRBD2,TRBJ2-5,NA
TGTGCCAGCAGTTCGAGGTGGGGCACCGGGGAGCTGTTTTTT,CASSSRWGTGELFF,TRBV28,NA,TRBJ2-2,NA
TGCGCCAGCAGCCAAGGGACGGGAGGCAATCAGCCCCAGCATTTT,CASSQGTGGNQPQHF,TRBV4-3,NA,TRBJ1-5,NA
TGCAGCGTTGGGACAGGGGGCCACGGCTACACCTTC,CSVGTGGHGYTF,TRBV29-1,TRBD1,TRBJ1-2,NA
TGTGCCAGCAGTTCGGGGGTGGCCGAAAAACTGTTTTTT,CASSSGVAEKLFF,TRBV2,NA,TRBJ1-4,NA
TGTGCCAGCAGCCCCCAGGACAGAGAGACCCAGTACTTC,CASSPQDRETQYF,TRBV5-5,NA,TRBJ2-5,NA
TGTGCCAGCAGCCGCCCCGGGACAGCCTTCAGCACAGATACGCAGTATTTT,CASSRPGTAFSTDTQYF,TRBV7-3,TRBD1,TRBJ2-3,NA
TGTGCCAGCAGCTTTTTACAGGGGTGGGGAAACACCGGGGAGCTGTTTTTT,CASSFLQGWGNTGELFF,TRBV5-6,TRBD1,TRBJ2-2,NA
TGTGCCAGCAGCCCACTGGGTAGCGGGAGCGGATCCTACGAGCAGTACTTC,CASSPLGSGSGSYEQYF,TRBV11-1,TRBD2,TRBJ2-7,NA
TGTGCCAGCAGTGAGCAACCGAACACTGAAGCTTTCTTT,CASSEQPNTEAFF,TRBV6-1,NA,TRBJ1-1,few
TGCGCCAGCAGCCAAGATCAGGGGTCGGCAGGATTAATGAAGCAGTTCTTC,CASSQDQGSAGLMKQFF,TRBV4-1,NA,TRBJ2-1,NA
TGCGCCAGCAGCTACACAGGACAGGGCACTGAAGCTTTCTTT,CASSYTGQGTEAFF,TRBV5-1,TRBD1,TRBJ1-1,NA
TGTGCCATCAGTGACCTCGACGATCGGATGGGAGGCTACACCTTC,CAISDLDDRMGGYTF,TRBV10-3,NA,TRBJ1-2,NA
TGTGCCAGCAGTTCTCCGGGGGGGCCCCAGCATTTT,CASSSPGGPQHF,TRBV28,NA,TRBJ1-5,NA
TGCGCCAGCAGCCCCCGGGGGGGGCAAGGCGCCGGGGAGCTGTTTTTT,CASSPRGGQGAGELFF,TRBV4-1,TRBD2,TRBJ2-2,NA
TGCGCCAGCAGCGACGAGGGGAGCGGGGCCAACGTCCTGACTTTC,CASSDEGSGANVLTF,TRBV5-1,NA,TRBJ2-6,NA
TGTGCCATCAGTCTAGCGGGGGACCTCACCGGGGAGCTGTTTTTT,CAISLAGDLTGELFF,TRBV10-3,TRBD2,TRBJ2-2,NA
TGTGCCAGCAGTCTTCACAGGGGAAATGGCTACACCTTC,CASSLHRGNGYTF,TRBV6-5,TRBD1,TRBJ1-2,NA